This TCR beta chain originates from a study of OX40 agonist ivuxolimab in advanced cancers. Study details: Averaging approximately 60 years in age, with a range of about 20 to 90, the cohort was 82.7% male. Partial responses occurred in three patients (one hepatocellular carcinoma, two cutaneous melanoma). Study results and caveats: With doses of 0.1 to 3.0 mg/kg, CD4+ and CD8+ blood T cells had undergone clonal expansion by week 6.

Regarding this clone: The antigen is undetermined.

Produced via immunoSEQ multiplex PCR; TCRdb's table is partial and in-frame only. The data show 66,000 or so clones, 75% to 90% seen once. From germline, CDR1 is SGHKS and CDR2 YYEKEE (reference sequence). The V gene lost 7 bases and the J gene lost 0 bases, with 11 bases spanning the gap. This CDR3 has 14 residues. The chain carries TRBV5-5 and TRBJ1-5; D perhaps matches TRBD1 (5 bases). Here the sequenced sample was CD4+ or CD8+ T cells sorted from blood, taken in a trial of the OX40 agonist ivuxolimab. The clonotype comes from an adult with an advanced solid tumor such as melanoma, head and neck, liver or kidney cancer. The CDR3 loop reads CASHRDVSNQPQHF. In DNA, the CDR3 is TGTGCCAGCCACCGGGACGTTAGCAATCAGCCCCAGCATTTT.